A single sample gave rise to the 9 T cell receptor beta chains below, sequenced in a study of OX40 agonist ivuxolimab in advanced cancers. The method was the immunoSEQ multiplex PCR assay. TCRdb provides this immuneACCESS table in a form limited to in-frame rearrangements. Some clones are lacking; in checked studies, under half of them reflect an unresolved V gene, and why the rest are absent is not known. For this sample the table gives about 80,000 clones, of which about nine tenths were detected only once. 6.2% of the sample is in the top ten clones. The specimen was CD4+ or CD8+ T cells sorted from blood, collected in a trial of the OX40 agonist ivuxolimab. Every receptor here comes from an adult with an advanced solid tumor such as melanoma, head and neck, liver or kidney cancer.

The V gene is TRBV6-5, the J gene TRBJ2-1; perhaps TRBD1 as D (6 bases). Per germline, CDR1 MNHEY and CDR2 SVGAGI. The V end was cut by 6 bases, the J end by 6 bases, with 15 bases between. The CDR3 is 14 amino acids. The chain's CDR3 is CASRGAGRLNEQFF. CDR3 DNA sequence: TGTGCCAGCAGGGGGGCGGGTCGCCTCAATGAGCAGTTCTTC.

This clone showed up just once. The sample has other DNA sequences that encode this CDR3 too. The chain uses TRBV4-1 and TRBJ2-3; TRBD2 matches at 9 bases. CDR3 length: 17 amino acids. The junction had 7 bases not matched to a gene; V was cut back by 0 bases and J by 3 bases. Germline loops: CDR1 MGHRA, CDR2 YSYEKL. The CDR3 region has the DNA TGCGCCAGCAGCCAAGATTTTGGCGGGGGGGGGACAGATACGCAGTATTTT. The encoded protein is CASSQDFGGGGTDTQYF.

The chain recombines TRBV30 with TRBJ2-5; 7 nucleotides align to TRBD2. The CDR3 spans 12 residues. Germline values: CDR1 GTSNPN, CDR2 SVGIG (reference sequence). The junction had 5 bases not matched to a gene; V was cut back by 5 bases and J by 5 bases. The CDR3 coding sequence is TGTGCCTGGTCCTACGGGGGGGAGACCCAGTACTTC. Amino acid sequence: CAWSYGGETQYF.

The chain links TRBV28 to TRBJ1-2; possibly TRBD1 for D (5 bases). CDR1 is MDHEN, CDR2 SYDVKM, per germline. Trimming took 7 bases from V and 3 from J, leaving 15 bases between them. This CDR3 contains 14 residues. The CDR3 here is CASTSPGVDYGYTF. CDR3 DNA: TGTGCCAGCACCTCCCCGGGGGTCGACTATGGCTACACCTTC.

Comment on this clone: Relative to the germline gene, one junction end is altered; a read error may explain this. This CDR3 is also generated by other DNA sequences in the sample. CDR3 in amino acids: CASSPQGAEAFF. The CDR3 coding sequence is TGTGCCAGCTCACCCCAGGGGGCTGAAGCCTTCTTT. V usage is TRBV18 and J usage is TRBJ1-1, with TRBD1 matching 8 bases. The germline gives CDR1 KGHSH, CDR2 LQKENI. The CDR3 runs 12 residues.

V and J are TRBV5-4 and TRBJ2-7; D is possibly TRBD2 (5 bases). The CDR3 is 13 residues long. The V gene's germline CDR1 is SGHNT and CDR2 YYREEE (reference sequence). V lost 4 bases, J lost 2 bases, and 10 bases lay in between. This CDR3 reads CASSPIATYEQYF. CDR3 bases: TGTGCCAGCAGCCCCATAGCGACCTACGAGCAGTACTTC.

V gene TRBV6-1 combines with J gene TRBJ2-5, with 7 positions matching TRBD1. V was clipped by 6 bases and J by 2 bases; unmatched bases: 3. Germline V gene data show CDR1 as MNHNS and CDR2 as SASEGT. The CDR3 contains 13 residues. The CDR3, as DNA: TGTGCCAGCAGGTACAGGGGTCAAGAGACCCAGTACTTC. Translation gives CASRYRGQETQYF.

The chain combines TRBV28 with TRBJ2-7, with 9 nucleotides matching TRBD1. The CDR3 is 16 amino acids. The germline CDR1 and CDR2 sequences are MDHEN and SYDVKM. V trimming: 6 bases; J trimming: 6 bases; junction bases outside the gene matches: 15. The CDR3 sequence is CASSLRTGVVGSEQYF. For the CDR3, the DNA is TGTGCCAGCAGCCTGAGGACAGGGGTTGTCGGGTCCGAGCAGTACTTC.

By share, this clone ranks as large (0.1 to 1%). The chain couples TRBV28 to TRBJ1-2, with D possibly matching TRBD1 (5 bases). Per germline, CDR1 MDHEN and CDR2 SYDVKM. Trimming pared 8 bases from V and 3 bases from J, leaving 13 bases between. The CDR3 consists of 13 residues. CDR3 protein: CASHSGTDYGYTF. CDR3 DNA: TGTGCCAGCCACTCCGGGACCGACTATGGCTACACCTTC.